This T cell receptor beta chain derives from a study of cytomegalovirus exposure and HLA in healthy donors. Overall study findings and caveats: Rare TCR sequences dominated, though some public TCRs recurred in many donors.

Libraries were prepared by immunoSEQ multiplex PCR; TCRdb keeps only in-frame clonotypes and omits some of them. The sample has about 160,000 clones, roughly 91% seen once. CDR3 length: 13 residues. Germline CDR1 and CDR2: MDHEN and SYDVKM. Trimming took 8 bases from V and 4 from J; bases not matched to a gene: 5. About this clone itself: Its antigen is currently unknown.

Separation from the roughly 680-subject first cohort characterized the approximately 120-subject validation cohort, to which the donors belonged. The gene calls are TRBV28 and TRBJ2-3; 8 bases are a match to TRBD2. This TCR derives from a woman aged 18-35 years in good health and CMV-seropositive. Sequencing input: PBMCs. Here the CDR3 DNA reads TGTGCCAGCCGGGAGGGGAGGGCAGATACGCAGTATTTT. Residues: CASREGRADTQYF.